These T cell receptor beta chains were read from a single sample in a study of patients and donors after allogeneic stem cell transplantation. TCRdb re-analysed the RT-PCR reads in MiXCR, keeping a single row per CDR3 protein. The sample includes about a million distinct CDR3 sequences, more than 15% seen only once; the top ten take roughly 6%. Sequenced material: blood, either unsorted or a sorted T cell fraction (not recorded which). The origin of the receptors is a human donor who was either an allogeneic HSCT recipient or a stem cell or donor lymphocyte infusion donor (not recorded which). It is not recorded whose cells these are; they may come from a transplant donor. CDR3s include the opening cysteine and the closing phenylalanine or tryptophan. Each record gives: D gene, J gene, V gene, clone size, CDR3 protein, CDR3 DNA. A D gene is named only where the DNA matches it firmly. Clone sizes are given selectively: once, few, many, or a class where the clone is expanded.

D: NA
J: TRBJ1-2
V: TRBV7-3
size: NA
CDR3: CASSSHDGKYGYTF
DNA: TGTGCCAGCAGCTCCCACGACGGAAAGTATGGCTACACCTTC

D: NA
J: TRBJ2-5
V: TRBV25-1
size: NA
CDR3: CASSEPGSFQETQYF
DNA: TGTGCCAGCAGTGAACCCGGGAGCTTTCAAGAGACCCAGTACTTC

D: NA
J: TRBJ2-3
V: TRBV7-8
size: few
CDR3: CASSLEGELTDTQYF
DNA: TGTGCCAGCAGCTTAGAGGGAGAGTTAACAGATACGCAGTATTTT

D: NA
J: TRBJ2-7
V: TRBV4-3
size: NA
CDR3: CASSHSRGATFYEQYF
DNA: TGCGCCAGCAGCCACTCCCGCGGGGCAACCTTCTACGAGCAGTACTTC

D: NA
J: TRBJ1-1
V: TRBV15
size: NA
CDR3: CATSRDPGNTEAFF
DNA: TGTGCCACCAGCAGAGATCCAGGGAACACTGAAGCTTTCTTT

D: NA
J: TRBJ2-5
V: TRBV11-2
size: NA
CDR3: CASSPIRRDGRETQYF
DNA: TGTGCCAGCAGCCCGATCAGGAGGGATGGCAGGGAGACCCAGTACTTC

D: NA
J: TRBJ2-7
V: TRBV20-1
size: NA
CDR3: CSVLSGYEQYF
DNA: TGCAGTGTCTTGTCGGGCTACGAGCAGTACTTC

D: NA
J: TRBJ1-6
V: TRBV12-3/TRBV12-4
size: few
CDR3: CASSLMGLPLHF
DNA: TGTGCCAGCAGTTTAATGGGCTTACCCCTCCACTTT

D: TRBD1
J: TRBJ1-1
V: TRBV11-1
size: few
CDR3: CASSLFALGTGLGTEAFF
DNA: TGTGCCAGCAGCTTATTTGCTCTTGGGACAGGGCTGGGCACTGAAGCTTTCTTT

D: NA
J: TRBJ1-1
V: TRBV5-1
size: few
CDR3: CASSSYGDLNTEAFF
DNA: TGCGCCAGCAGCTCCTACGGAGACCTGAACACTGAAGCTTTCTTT

D: NA
J: TRBJ2-2
V: TRBV7-3
size: NA
CDR3: CASSLWSGLNTGELFF
DNA: TGTGCCAGCAGCTTATGGAGCGGGTTGAACACCGGGGAGCTGTTTTTT

D: TRBD1
J: TRBJ2-7
V: TRBV27
size: NA
CDR3: CASSLVVQGASYEQYF
DNA: TGTGCCAGCAGTTTAGTGGTACAGGGGGCTTCCTACGAGCAGTACTTC

D: NA
J: TRBJ2-1
V: TRBV5-1
size: NA
CDR3: CASSFGLTGILSNEQFF
DNA: TGCGCCAGCAGCTTTGGGCTCACAGGGATTCTCTCCAATGAGCAGTTCTTC